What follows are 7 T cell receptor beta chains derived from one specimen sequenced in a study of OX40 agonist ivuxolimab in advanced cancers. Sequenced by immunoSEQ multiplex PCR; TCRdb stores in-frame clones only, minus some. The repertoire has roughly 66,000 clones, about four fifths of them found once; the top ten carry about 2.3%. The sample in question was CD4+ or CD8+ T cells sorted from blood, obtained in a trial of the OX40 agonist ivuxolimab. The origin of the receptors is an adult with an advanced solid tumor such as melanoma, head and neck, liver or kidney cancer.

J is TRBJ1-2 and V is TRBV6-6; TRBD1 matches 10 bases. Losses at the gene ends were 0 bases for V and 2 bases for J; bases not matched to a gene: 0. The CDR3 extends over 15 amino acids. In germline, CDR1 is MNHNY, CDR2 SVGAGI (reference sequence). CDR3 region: CASSYSTGGNYGYTF. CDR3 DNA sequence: TGTGCCAGCAGTTACTCGACAGGGGGCAACTATGGCTACACCTTC.

Written as DNA, the CDR3 is TGTGCCAGTAATTCAGGGGGCGTGATTAATGAAAAACTGTTTTTT. It is translated as CASNSGGVINEKLFF. The rearrangement joins TRBV19 to TRBJ1-4; TRBD1 aligns across 8 bases. CDR1 is LNHDA, CDR2 SQIVND, per germline (reference sequence). The CDR3 loop spans 15 amino acids. V lost 7 bases, J lost 4 bases, and 8 bases stayed unmatched.

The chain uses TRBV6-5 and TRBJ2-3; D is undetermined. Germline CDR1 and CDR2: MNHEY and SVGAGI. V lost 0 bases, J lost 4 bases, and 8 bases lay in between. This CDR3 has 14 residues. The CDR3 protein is CASSYSRFPDTQYF. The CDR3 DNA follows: TGTGCCAGCAGTTACTCGAGGTTCCCAGATACGCAGTATTTT.

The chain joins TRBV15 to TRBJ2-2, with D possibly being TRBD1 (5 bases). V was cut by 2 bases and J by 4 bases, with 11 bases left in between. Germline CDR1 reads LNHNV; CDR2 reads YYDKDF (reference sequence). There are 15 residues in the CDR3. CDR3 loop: CATSRPSGSTGELFF. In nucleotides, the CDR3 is TGTGCCACCAGCAGACCTTCAGGGTCCACCGGGGAGCTGTTTTTT.

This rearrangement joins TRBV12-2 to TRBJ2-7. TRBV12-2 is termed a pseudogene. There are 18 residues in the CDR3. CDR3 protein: CASRLALYHRGPLIEQYF. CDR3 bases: TGTGCAAGTCGCTTAGCGCTTTACCACCGGGGCCCCCTTATCGAGCAGTACTTC.

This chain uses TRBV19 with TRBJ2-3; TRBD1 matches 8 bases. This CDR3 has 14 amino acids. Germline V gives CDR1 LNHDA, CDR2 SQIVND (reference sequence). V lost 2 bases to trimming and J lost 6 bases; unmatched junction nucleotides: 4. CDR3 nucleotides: TGTGCCAGTAGTATACCCGGGACAGGCGATACGCAGTATTTT. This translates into CASSIPGTGDTQYF.

The CDR3 region has the DNA TGTGCCAGCAGCTTAGGCGCAACTAATGAAAAACTGTTTTTT. Protein product: CASSLGATNEKLFF. J is TRBJ1-4 and V is TRBV7-2; no reliable D call. The germline V and J ends were trimmed by 1 base and 0 bases, with 3 bases remaining between them. The CDR3 runs 14 residues. From germline, CDR1 is SGHTA and CDR2 FQGNSA.